This is a list of T cell receptor beta chains from one sample in a study of blood T cell repertoires in COVID-19. Sequenced by immunoSEQ multiplex PCR; TCRdb stores in-frame clones only, minus some. Of around 100,000 clones listed, nearly 90% are singletons. The sample was peripheral blood. These receptors originate from a man aged 45 to 65 with active COVID-19. CDR3s include the opening cysteine and the closing phenylalanine or tryptophan.

CDR3: CASSFETGELFF
V: TRBV7-9
J: TRBJ2-2

CDR3: CASSQFQEGAEAFF
V: TRBV23-1
J: TRBJ1-1

CDR3: CASSMYVGPGNTIYF
V: TRBV19
J: TRBJ1-3

CDR3: CASSDFGGLEQYF
V: TRBV2
J: TRBJ2-7

CDR3: CASSYDRNTEAFF
V: TRBV7-2
J: TRBJ1-1

CDR3: CASRPSSGGPFEQYF
V: TRBV2
J: TRBJ2-7

CDR3: CASREGQLNEKLFF
V: TRBV5-5
J: TRBJ1-4

CDR3: CASSIAGQETQYF
V: TRBV19
J: TRBJ2-5

CDR3: CASSLDQLREQFF
V: TRBV11-3
J: TRBJ2-1

CDR3: CASSIETWVAGNNEQFF
V: TRBV19
J: TRBJ2-1

CDR3: CASSLAAEPGGYTF
V: TRBV11-1
J: TRBJ1-2

CDR3: CASRPPGTGRTEAFF
V: TRBV6-5
J: TRBJ1-1

CDR3: CASSLDGAGTPSEQYF
V: TRBV7-8
J: TRBJ2-7

CDR3: CASSQKTGGIGEQFF
V: TRBV3-1/TRBV3-2
J: TRBJ2-1

CDR3: CASSQLMNTEAFF
V: TRBV4-3
J: TRBJ1-1

CDR3: CASSVSPGQGTYEQYF
V: TRBV5-6
J: TRBJ2-7

CDR3: CASSPSDRGYGYTF
V: TRBV7-9
J: TRBJ1-2

CDR3: CATRTVGSEQYF
V: TRBV6-5
J: TRBJ2-7

CDR3: CASTRMGRVPNTGELFF
V: TRBV19
J: TRBJ2-2

CDR3: CASTLGGGGLSYNEQFF
V: TRBV7-4
J: TRBJ2-1

CDR3: CASSVEGALGNTIYF
V: TRBV9
J: TRBJ1-3

CDR3: CASNFGTQNQPQHF
V: TRBV19
J: TRBJ1-5

CDR3: CASSPGDRSSYEQYF
V: TRBV6-5
J: TRBJ2-7

CDR3: CASSQGSGGGYEQYF
V: TRBV4-1
J: TRBJ2-7

CDR3: CASSRSGGAPEQFF
V: TRBV27
J: TRBJ2-1

CDR3: CASSPRGPPYEQYF
V: TRBV7-2
J: TRBJ2-7

CDR3: CASSYSDMGGYTF
V: TRBV6-5
J: TRBJ1-2

CDR3: CASSLSWGGIGELFF
V: TRBV7-2
J: TRBJ2-2

CDR3: CASSFVQGTEAFF
V: TRBV12-3/TRBV12-4
J: TRBJ1-1

CDR3: CARSLVPGQCHQPQHF
V: TRBV5-3
J: TRBJ1-5

CDR3: CASSLAQGIEAFF
V: TRBV5-6
J: TRBJ1-1

CDR3: CASSSHRAGEETQYF
V: TRBV19
J: TRBJ2-5

CDR3: CASSLDRTNYGYTF
V: TRBV7-9
J: TRBJ1-2

CDR3: CASSQRWGDPSYEQYF
V: TRBV4-2
J: TRBJ2-7

CDR3: CASSLARTANNEQFF
V: TRBV5-1
J: TRBJ2-1

CDR3: CATTGQMNTEAFF
V: TRBV10-3
J: TRBJ1-1

CDR3: CASSQVVADYGYTF
V: TRBV4-1
J: TRBJ1-2

CDR3: CASSLAVLAGLTGELFF
V: TRBV5-6
J: TRBJ2-2

CDR3: CASRLDRVGETQYF
V: TRBV5-4
J: TRBJ2-5

CDR3: CASSFTGINQPQHF
V: TRBV7-9
J: TRBJ1-5

CDR3: CASSRSENYGYTF
V: TRBV12-3/TRBV12-4
J: TRBJ1-2

CDR3: CASSLRRGGTYNEQFF
V: TRBV27
J: TRBJ2-1

CDR3: CASRRGRNTGELFF
V: TRBV2
J: TRBJ2-2

CDR3: CASSRQGRYGYTF
V: TRBV6-5
J: TRBJ1-2

CDR3: CASSLHGQRGIQYF
V: TRBV7-2
J: TRBJ2-4

CDR3: CASSLAEQLSGNTIYF
V: TRBV7-9
J: TRBJ1-3

CDR3: CASSAGETQYF
V: TRBV7-6
J: TRBJ2-5

CDR3: CASSFQGGQPQHF
V: TRBV7-2
J: TRBJ1-5

CDR3: CASSHAGQGATDTQYF
V: TRBV3-1/TRBV3-2
J: TRBJ2-3

CDR3: CASSQRWDRAYEQYF
V: TRBV14
J: TRBJ2-7

CDR3: CASSLSGGATGELFF
V: TRBV7-6
J: TRBJ2-2

CDR3: CASSQEAGPRLVTEAFF
V: TRBV4-2
J: TRBJ1-1

CDR3: CASSQAVSDGTDTQYF
V: TRBV4-3
J: TRBJ2-3